This record covers a single T cell receptor (beta chain). Antigen: not known. The data derive from a study of cytomegalovirus exposure and HLA in healthy donors. Findings and caveats of the study: A later analysis linked roughly 17,000 TCR beta sequences to HLA alleles at 0.05 false discovery rate. Productive rates of about 90% or about 30% were seen for most TCR beta V segments in an earlier analysis.

The PCR had 60 Vbeta and 13 Jbeta primers. Assay: immunoSEQ multiplex PCR; the TCRdb copy retains only in-frame clones and omits some. The top ten clones hold around 3% of a sample with hundreds of thousands of clones, about two thirds of them seen once. Sequencing was carried out using PBMCs. The clonotype comes from a man aged 40-50 years in good health and CMV-seropositive.

CDR3 sequence: CASSLWPSGAGDTQYF. CDR3 bases: TGTGCCAGCAGCTTATGGCCTAGCGGGGCGGGAGATACGCAGTATTTT. The rearrangement links TRBV7-2 to TRBJ2-3; 9 bases line up with TRBD2. The length of the CDR3 is 16 residues. Germline lookup yields CDR1 SGHTA and CDR2 FQGNSA. The junction had 8 bases not matched to a gene; V was cut back by 2 bases and J by 5 bases.